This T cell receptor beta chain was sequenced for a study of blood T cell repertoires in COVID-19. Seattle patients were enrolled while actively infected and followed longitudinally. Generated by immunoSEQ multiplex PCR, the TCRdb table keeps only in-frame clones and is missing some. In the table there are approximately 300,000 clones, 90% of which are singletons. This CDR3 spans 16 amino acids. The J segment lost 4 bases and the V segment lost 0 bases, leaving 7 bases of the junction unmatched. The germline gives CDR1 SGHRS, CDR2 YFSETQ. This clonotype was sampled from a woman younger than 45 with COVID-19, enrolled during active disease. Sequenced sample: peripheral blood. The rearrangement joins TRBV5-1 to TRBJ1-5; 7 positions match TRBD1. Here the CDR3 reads CASSLGIEGANQPQHF. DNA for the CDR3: TGCGCCAGCAGCTTGGGAATTGAGGGGGCTAATCAGCCCCAGCATTTT.